The 22 T cell receptor beta chains below come from one sample, sequenced in a study of tumor and adjacent non-tumor tissue in lung cancer. The template was RNA from unsorted bulk tissue. Three rounds of nested PCR, following a modified ARM-PCR protocol, produced the TCRbeta library. TCRdb re-called the multiplex PCR reads through MiXCR, storing one row per CDR3 protein. Among some 120,000 distinct CDR3 sequences listed, roughly 67% were seen once. Source material: lung tumor tissue. Receptors originate from a man aged 30 to 39 with non-small cell lung cancer.

This clonotype has only a few counts. One end of the junction does not line up with germline, which may come from a read error. CDR3 amino acids: CASSQGTVNTEAVF. The CDR3 nucleotides are TGTGCCAGCAGCCAAGGGACGGTTAACACTGAAGCTGTCTTT. This chain joins TRBV5-5 and TRBJ1-1; tentative D call: TRBD1 (5 bases). The germline gives CDR1 SGHKS, CDR2 YYEKEE (reference sequence). The CDR3 length is 14 residues.

This sequence joins TRBV20-1 and TRBJ2-2; 7 positions match TRBD2. The germline gives CDR1 DFQATT, CDR2 SNEGSKA (reference sequence). The CDR3 has 13 amino acids. Trimming took 3 bases from V and 5 from J; bases not matched to a gene: 3. The CDR3 loop reads CSARLGGTGELFF. In DNA form, the CDR3 reads TGCAGTGCTAGGCTGGGAGGGACCGGGGAGCTGTTTTTT.

This chain uses TRBV29-1 with TRBJ2-5, with D perhaps matching TRBD1 (5 bases). CDR1 is SQVTM, CDR2 ANQGSEA, per germline. Trimming took 7 bases from V and 1 from J, leaving 13 bases between them. This CDR3 contains 13 residues. The CDR3 region has the DNA TGCAGCGCAAGCCCGACAGTCCAAGAGACCCAGTACTTC. Its translation is CSASPTVQETQYF. The full variable domain, completed using reference TRBV29-1 and TRBJ2-5, is SAVISQKPSRDICQRGTSLTIQCQVDSQVTMMFWYRQQPGQSLTLIATANQGSEATYESGFVIDKFPISRPNLTFSTLTVSNMSPEDSSIYLCSASPTVQETQYFGPGTRLLVL.

Comment on this clonotype: This clone may be a read error of a much larger clone one base away. The V call is TRBV12-3 or TRBV12-4, the J call TRBJ2-7; maybe TRBD1 (5 bases). This CDR3 is built from 13 residues. Trimming took off 9 bases at V and 1 base at J, with 13 bases between the two ends. CDR3 residues: CASTSDSSYEQYF. DNA of the CDR3: TGTGCCAGTACATCCGACAGTTCCTACGAGCAGTACTTC.

This clonotype was picked up many times. The chain is built from TRBV20-1 and TRBJ2-1, with D perhaps matching TRBD1 (5 bases). Trimming stripped 6 bases from V and 3 bases from J, with 18 bases between. Germline CDR1 reads DFQATT; CDR2 reads SNEGSKA (reference sequence). This CDR3 contains 15 residues. CDR3: CSATPSIGVYNEQFF. The CDR3 coding sequence is TGCAGTGCAACACCCAGTATAGGGGTCTACAATGAGCAGTTCTTC.

On this clonotype itself: No conserved phenylalanine or tryptophan ends this CDR3, so it is likely a read error. The V call is TRBV6-5, the J call TRBJ1-1; no definite D call. The CDR3 length is 15 residues. Germline values: CDR1 MNHEY, CDR2 SVGAGI. The CDR3 here is CPSSYSITTRTEAFI. Written as DNA, the CDR3 is TGTCCCAGCAGTTACTCGATCACCACCCGCACTGAAGCTTTCATT.

Details on this clonotype: A much bigger clone sits one base away, suggesting this may be a read error. The chain is built from TRBV20-1 and TRBJ2-7, with 7 bases matching TRBD1. This CDR3 is 13 amino acids long. The germline V gene encodes CDR1 DFQATT and CDR2 SNEGSKA (reference sequence). The V gene end was trimmed by 4 bases and the J gene end by 2 bases; junction bases not matched to a gene: 5. The DNA of the CDR3 is TGCAGTGCTACTCCCGGGACAGCCTACGAGCAGTACTTC. Protein: CSATPGTAYEQYF.

Note on this clonotype: Because the CDR3 is missing its conserved closing phenylalanine or tryptophan, this is likely a read error. The chain combines TRBV11-3 with TRBJ2-1, with D tentatively TRBD1 or TRBD2 (6 bases each). The CDR3 spans 15 residues. Germline lookup yields CDR1 SGHNT and CDR2 YENEEA. With 1 base removed from V and 10 bases from J, the gap between germline ends came to 17 bases. The CDR3 DNA sequence: TGTGCCAGCAGCTTAGCTAGAGGGGACGGGGGCGAGCAGTTCTCC. Its translation: CASSLARGDGGEQFS.

In regard to this clonotype: Possible read error: a much larger clone is one base away. The gene calls are TRBV6-5 and TRBJ2-5; no firm D call. Per the germline V gene, CDR1 is MNHEY and CDR2 is SVGAGI. This CDR3 comprises 13 residues. The V end was cut by 0 bases, the J end by 1 base, with 3 bases between. The CDR3 is CASSYSCQETQYF. The CDR3 DNA is TGTGCCAGCAGTTACTCTTGCCAAGAGACCCAGTACTTC.

In the case of this clonotype: A much larger clone is a single base away; this may be a read error. The gene calls are TRBV20-1 and TRBJ1-1; a possible D gene is TRBD1 (6 bases). This CDR3 comprises 13 residues. CDR1 is DFQATT and CDR2 is SNEGSKA in the germline V gene (reference sequence). For the CDR3, the DNA is TGCGGTGCCGGGGGCAGGGAGAACACTGAAGCTTTCTTT. Amino acids: CGAGGRENTEAFF.

A word on this clonotype: A read error may explain this, as a much larger clone is one base away. This rearrangement joins TRBV20-1 to TRBJ2-6; D possibly corresponds to TRBD1 (5 bases). Germline V gene sequence: CDR1 DFQATT, CDR2 SNEGSKA (reference sequence). This CDR3 has 14 amino acids. CDR3 sequence (DNA): TGCAGTGCTAGAGGGGGCTCTGGGGCCAGCGTCCTGACTTTC. Its translation is CSARGGSGASVLTF.

The chain uses TRBV20-1 and TRBJ2-7; tentatively, D is TRBD2 (6 bases). The ends were cut back, 4 bases at V and 7 bases at J, with 20 bases in the middle. The CDR3 totals 14 residues. CDR1 is DFQATT, CDR2 SNEGSKA, per germline (reference sequence). In DNA form, the CDR3 reads TGCAGTGCTATAGATGTGGGCGGGGCTCGGGAGCAGTACTTC. This encodes CSAIDVGGAREQYF.

Comment on this clonotype: The junction differs from germline at one of its ends, possibly a read error. The chain employs TRBV11-2 and TRBJ2-1, with 7 bases aligning to TRBD2. This CDR3 has 15 amino acids. CDR1 SGHAT and CDR2 FQNNGV come from the germline V gene. CDR3: CARSFIEGGNNEQFF. The CDR3 coding sequence is TGTGCCCGCAGCTTTATTGAGGGAGGGAATAATGAGCAGTTTTTC.

This clonotype occurred once. The rearrangement joins TRBV20-1 to TRBJ1-1, with D uncertain. CDR1 is DFQATT, CDR2 SNEGSKA, per germline (reference sequence). The CDR3 loop spans 13 amino acids. Trimming left V 0 bases short and J 11 bases short, with 16 bases between. CDR3 protein: CSARDQETIDAFF. Written as DNA, the CDR3 is TGCAGTGCTAGAGATCAGGAAACCATCGATGCTTTCTTT.

This clonotype was detected many times. The chain combines TRBV20-1 with TRBJ2-1; 9 bases are shared with TRBD2. CDR1 and CDR2 (germline): DFQATT, SNEGSKA (reference sequence). The length of the CDR3 is 14 residues. V lost 5 bases and J lost 1; bases outside the gene matches: 3. This CDR3 reads CSAFSGSSYNEQFF. CDR3 bases: TGCAGTGCTTTTAGCGGGAGTTCCTACAATGAGCAGTTCTTC.

To note about this clonotype: A read error may explain this, as a much larger clone is one base away. This chain uses TRBV10-3 with TRBJ2-5; the match to TRBD2 covers 9 bases. Germline CDR1 is ENHRY and CDR2 is SYGVKD. This CDR3 has 15 amino acids. Trimming at V came to 5 bases and at J to 5 bases, leaving 9 bases not matched to a gene. CDR3 amino acids: CAISRTSARGETQYF. CDR3 nucleotide sequence: TGTGCCATCAGTAGGACTAGCGCGAGGGGGGAGACCCAGTACTTC.

In this sample, this clonotype turned up once. The junction departs from the called germline gene at one end, perhaps through a read error. The chain carries TRBV6-1 and TRBJ2-3, with 11 nucleotides matching TRBD2. This CDR3 has 15 residues. CDR1 and CDR2 (germline): MNHNS, SASEGT. CDR3 region: CAGSETSGGADTQYF. The CDR3 nucleotides are TGTGCCGGCAGTGAAACTAGCGGGGGTGCAGATACGCAGTATTTT.

In regard to this clonotype: Since a much larger clone is just one base distant, this may be a read error. The V call is TRBV7-8, the J call TRBJ2-5; D may be TRBD1 or TRBD2 (7 bases each). The V gene lost 4 bases and the J gene lost 8 bases, with 20 bases spanning the gap. This CDR3 has 15 residues. Germline loops: CDR1 SGHVS, CDR2 FQNEAQ. The CDR3 is CASSSWGGGKDTQYF. CDR3 sequence (DNA): TGTGCCAGCAGCTCTTGGGGAGGGGGCAAGGATACCCAGTACTTC.

This clonotype was observed a single time. A much larger clone lies one base from this, so it may be a read error. V and J are TRBV4-2 and TRBJ2-2, with 7 positions matching TRBD1. This CDR3 has 16 residues. Germline V CDR1 and CDR2: LGHNA, YNFKEQ. V lost 0 bases to trimming and J lost 0 bases; unmatched junction nucleotides: 1. CDR3 loop: CASSQEGTANTGELFF. CDR3 nucleotide sequence: TGTGCCAGCAGCCAAGAGGGGACAGCGAACACCGGGGAGCTGTTTTTT.

Worth noting for this clonotype: A read error may be the cause here, since a much bigger clone is one base away. Without the conserved terminal phenylalanine or tryptophan, this CDR3 likely stems from a read error. The V call is TRBV29-1, the J call TRBJ1-3; D remains unclear. V lost 7 bases to trimming and J lost 3 bases, with 7 bases between them. Germline CDR1 and CDR2: SQVTM and ANQGSEA. The CDR3 is made up of 11 amino acids. The CDR3 nucleotides read TGCAGCGCACAACATGGAAACACCATATATTCT. This gives the protein CSAQHGNTIYS.

This clonotype occurred many times. As DNA, the CDR3 is TGCAGTGCTAGTTGGCTAGCGGGCGGTGAGCAGTTCTTC. This encodes CSASWLAGGEQFF. V gene TRBV20-1 combines with J gene TRBJ2-1; 8 bases align to TRBD2. J gave up 9 bases and V 3 bases, and 7 bases lay outside the gene matches. From germline, CDR1 is DFQATT and CDR2 SNEGSKA (reference sequence). This CDR3 contains 13 residues.

With regard to this clonotype: It may be a read error: a sequence one base away is much more abundant. The rearrangement links TRBV12-3 or TRBV12-4 to TRBJ2-7; 7 bases align to TRBD1. The CDR3 is made up of 15 amino acids. Germline trimming cut 5 bases from V and 3 bases from J; bases unmatched to any gene: 10. The CDR3 nucleotides are TGTGCCAGCAGTCTGACAGGGTACACTCACTACGAGCAGTACTTC. Protein sequence: CASSLTGYTHYEQYF.